This T cell receptor (beta chain) was sequenced for a study of T cells after yellow fever vaccination. Study results and limitations: Bulk-population clonotypes that are abundant could appear as contaminants in FACS-sorted repertoires. Primary-vaccination clones mostly resurfaced post-booster (nearly 97% CD4, more than 80% CD8).

This clonotype occurred a few times. Its antigen is not known. 5'RACE template switching added a universal primer site and UMIs to TCR cDNA. From the 5' RACE reads, TCRdb called clonotypes with MiXCR, one entry per CDR3 protein. The sample holds a few hundred thousand distinct CDR3 sequences; roughly 11% are singletons and the top ten take 18%. The CDR3 has 14 residues. The germline V gene has CDR1 MNHEY and CDR2 SVGEGT. Trimming cost V 6 bases and J 5 bases; bases outside gene matches: 7. The receptor's source is a man between 18 and 35 years old who received the YFV17D yellow fever vaccine. Here the sequenced sample was PBMCs, taken on the day of the first yellow fever vaccination. The chain joins TRBV6-2 or TRBV6-3 to TRBJ2-7; 10 bases align to TRBD1. Here the CDR3 DNA reads TGTGCCAGCAGCCGACGGACAGGGGGAAACGAGCAGTACGTC. Residues: CASSRRTGGNEQYV.